This T cell receptor beta chain is from a study of shared clonotypes between healthy human individuals. To note about this clone: What it recognizes is unknown.

Trimming took off 6 bases at V and 6 bases at J, with 18 bases between the two ends. CDR1 is MDHEN, CDR2 SYDVKM, per germline. This CDR3 comprises 15 residues. The assay was immunoSEQ multiplex PCR, and TCRdb's table has in-frame clones only and misses some. The sample contains over a million clones, roughly 74% of which appear only once. Study-level points and caveats: Researchers sampled blood only, noting tissue repertoires likely differ. Clonotype sharing among donors was thought likely to change with sequencing depth.

The chain is built from TRBV28 and TRBJ2-1; D might be TRBD2 (6 bases). The source material was memory CD4+ T cells from PBMCs. Subset reported: CD45RA-negative fraction. The clonotype comes from a man aged 18-30 years in good health. Some clones in this sample may be carry-over from other donors' samples. The DNA of the CDR3 is TGTGCCAGCAGCCCGGGACTTCCCGGGGGCAATGAGCAGTTCTTC. Encoded protein: CASSPGLPGGNEQFF.